This section outlines one T cell receptor beta chain sequence together with its context. This sample was taken from a study of cytomegalovirus exposure and HLA in healthy donors. Vbeta (60) and Jbeta (13) primers were used in the PCR. Measured with immunoSEQ multiplex PCR; TCRdb has only the in-frame clones, and not every one. The sample has around 93,000 clones, roughly 63% seen once. The CDR3 contains 14 residues. Germline V gene sequence: CDR1 SGHDN, CDR2 FVKESK. With 3 bases clipped from V and 1 base from J, the junction kept 1 base outside the gene matches. The receptor was derived from a boy younger than 18 in good health and CMV-seropositive. Sequenced sample: PBMCs. The rearrangement joins TRBV14 to TRBJ2-7; 9 nucleotides match TRBD1. In DNA form, the CDR3 reads TGTGCCAGCAGCCAGGGGACAGGGTCCTACGAGCAGTACTTC. Its translation: CASSQGTGSYEQYF. Full variable domain (remainder filled in from reference TRBV14 and TRBJ2-7): EAGVTQFPSHSVIEKGQTVTLRCDPISGHDNLYWYRRVMGKEIKFLLHFVKESKQDESGMPNNRFLAERTGGTYSTLKVQPAELEDSGVYFCASSQGTGSYEQYFGPGTRLTVT.